What follows are 30 T cell receptor beta chains derived from one specimen sequenced in a study of shared clonotypes between healthy human individuals. TCRdb's copy holds only in-frame clones and misses some; the assay was immunoSEQ multiplex PCR. The repertoire has more than 1.2 million clones, approximately 98.5% of them found once; the top ten carry roughly 0.36%. What was sequenced was naive CD4+ T cells sorted from blood. Documented subset: CD45RA+ positively selected. The receptors come from a man aged 30-40 years in good health.

This clone appeared once. Other DNA sequences in the same sample also yield this CDR3. The chain combines TRBV7-9 with TRBJ1-1, with 7 bases identical to TRBD1. Germline CDR1 SEHNR, CDR2 FQNEAQ (reference sequence). This CDR3 comprises 13 residues. With V trimmed by 5 bases and J by 3 bases, 3 bases remained unmatched. CDR3 coding DNA: TGTGCCAGCAGCCTTACAGGGGACACTGAAGCTTTCTTT. It codes for CASSLTGDTEAFF.

J is TRBJ2-7 and V is TRBV6-1; D ambiguous. Per the germline V gene, CDR1 is MNHNS and CDR2 is SASEGT. V was pared by 2 bases and J by 4 bases, with 18 bases between. The CDR3 is 16 amino acids. The CDR3 DNA follows: TGTGCCAGCAGTGAACCAGGAGCGAACTTAGGGTACGAGCAGTACTTC. Its translation: CASSEPGANLGYEQYF.

The V call is TRBV19, the J call TRBJ2-7, with TRBD2 as a possible D gene (6 bases). V was shortened by 6 bases and J by 2 bases, with 14 bases between the two germline ends. Germline V gene sequence: CDR1 LNHDA, CDR2 SQIVND (reference sequence). CDR3 length: 14 residues. CDR3 bases: TGTGCCAGTAGCGGAGGGACCAGCCCCTACGAGCAGTACTTC. Residues: CASSGGTSPYEQYF.

The chain has TRBV11-2 and TRBJ2-1; D is uncertain. CDR1 is SGHAT and CDR2 is FQNNGV in the germline V gene. V was trimmed by 0 bases and J by 8 bases, leaving 8 bases between them. The CDR3 has 13 amino acids. CDR3 protein: CASSLDLRDEQFF. CDR3 sequence (DNA): TGTGCCAGCAGCTTAGATTTAAGAGATGAGCAGTTCTTC. The variable domain in full, with the rest retrieved from reference TRBV11-2 and TRBJ2-1, is EAGVAQSPRYKIIEKRQSVAFWCNPISGHATLYWYQQILGQGPKLLIQFQNNGVVDDSQLPKDRFSAERLKGVDSTLKIQPAKLEDSAVYLCASSLDLRDEQFFGPGTRLTVL.

J is TRBJ2-7 and V is TRBV5-4; 8 nucleotides line up with TRBD2. V gave up 0 bases and J gave up 5 bases; unmatched junction bases: 10. Per germline, CDR1 SGHNT and CDR2 YYREEE (reference sequence). This CDR3 comprises 16 residues. The CDR3 sequence is CASSLAWTSSGDEQYF. CDR3 DNA: TGTGCCAGCAGCTTGGCCTGGACTAGCTCAGGGGACGAGCAGTACTTC.

The chain employs TRBV9 and TRBJ2-5; TRBD2 matches at 7 bases. Germline CDR1 reads SGDLS; CDR2 reads YYNGEE. CDR3 length: 15 residues. The V gene end was trimmed by 0 bases and the J gene end by 3 bases; junction bases not matched to a gene: 5. In nucleotides, the CDR3 is TGTGCCAGCAGCGTAGTCCCGGGGGGAGAAGAGACCCAGTACTTC. Translating it yields CASSVVPGGEETQYF.

The CDR3 sequence: CASSLTGLAGVPSSYEQYF. The CDR3 nucleotides are TGTGCCAGCAGCTTGACGGGACTAGCGGGAGTCCCGAGCTCCTACGAGCAGTACTTC. J is TRBJ2-7 and V is TRBV7-8, with 14 bases that match TRBD2. Unmatched junction bases numbered 10, after V lost 3 bases and J lost 0 bases. The CDR3 extends over 19 amino acids. Looked up from germline, CDR1 is SGHVS and CDR2 is FQNEAQ.

This chain uses TRBV5-1 with TRBJ2-2; D remains ambiguous. V lost 4 bases, J lost 4 bases, and 11 bases lay in between. This CDR3 spans 14 amino acids. Germline CDR1 is SGHRS and CDR2 is YFSETQ. Written as DNA, the CDR3 is TGCGCCAGCAGCATTGAGTGGTTCACCGGGGAGCTGTTTTTT. This sequence encodes CASSIEWFTGELFF.

The CDR3 DNA reads TGTGCCATCAGCCCCGGATACGATGAGCAGTTCTTC. Its translation is CAISPGYDEQFF. The V call is TRBV10-3, the J call TRBJ2-1; D is undetermined. Trimming took off 6 bases at V and 8 bases at J, with 11 bases between the two ends. The germline V gene has CDR1 ENHRY and CDR2 SYGVKD. This CDR3 is built from 12 residues.

The genes are TRBV10-3 and TRBJ2-3; D is possibly TRBD1 (5 bases). This CDR3 has 13 amino acids. In germline, CDR1 is ENHRY, CDR2 SYGVKD. Trimming removed 10 bases from V and 2 bases from J, with 13 bases in between. CDR3 amino acids: CASATDNTDTQYF. The CDR3 DNA reads TGTGCCAGCGCGACGGACAACACAGATACGCAGTATTTT.

The chain recombines TRBV18 with TRBJ2-7, with TRBD2 identical over 9 bases. With 2 bases clipped from V and 9 bases from J, the junction kept 2 bases outside the gene matches. Germline V CDR1 and CDR2: KGHSH, LQKENI. The length of the CDR3 is 12 residues. In nucleotides, the CDR3 is TGTGCCAGCTCACCAATGCGGGAGGGGCAGTACTTC. Its translation is CASSPMREGQYF.

The rearrangement links TRBV30 to TRBJ2-5; D not resolved. Germline CDR1 and CDR2: GTSNPN and SVGIG (reference sequence). CDR3 length equals 12 residues. V lost 3 bases and J lost 3, with 8 bases in between. The CDR3 loop reads CAWRLGKETQYF. The CDR3 DNA reads as TGTGCCTGGAGGCTGGGGAAAGAGACCCAGTACTTC.

This rearrangement joins TRBV10-3 to TRBJ1-2; D gene ambiguous. Between the trimmed V and J ends, which lost 4 bases and 7 bases, there was a span of 19 bases. The CDR3 contains 15 residues. Germline loops: CDR1 ENHRY, CDR2 SYGVKD. DNA of the CDR3: TGTGCCATCAGTGTAGGATCTATGCAGAGATCTGGCTACACCTTC. The encoded protein is CAISVGSMQRSGYTF.

The chain is built from TRBV27 and TRBJ1-5; possible D gene TRBD1, 6 bases. The CDR3 is 14 amino acids. Germline-derived CDR1 and CDR2 are MNHEY and SMNVEV (reference sequence). V gave up 5 bases and J gave up 3 bases, with 11 bases separating them. CDR3 sequence: CASSKQGLNQPQHF. The DNA for the CDR3 is TGTGCCAGCAGTAAACAGGGACTCAATCAGCCCCAGCATTTT.

The chain is built from TRBV21-1 and TRBJ1-2; the tabulated D call, TRBD1, remains unverified against the DNA. TRBV21-1 is a listed pseudogene. CDR3 length equals 18 residues. CDR3 sequence: CASSNAIWDRDRGYGYTF. As DNA, the CDR3 is TGTGCCAGCAGCAACGCTATTTGGGACCGGGACAGGGGATATGGCTACACCTTC.

The chain combines TRBV30 with TRBJ2-6; possibly TRBD1 or TRBD2 for D (6 bases each). The CDR3 is made up of 16 amino acids. Germline CDR1 is GTSNPN and CDR2 is SVGIG (reference sequence). V was shortened by 0 bases and J by 9 bases, with 18 bases between the two germline ends. The DNA of the CDR3 is TGTGCCTGGAGTGTAATCGGGGGCGTCCGGGTCAACGTCCTGACTTTC. Translation: CAWSVIGGVRVNVLTF.

V and J are TRBV4-1 and TRBJ2-7, with 13 bases matching TRBD2. This CDR3 has 15 amino acids. Germline trimming cut 2 bases from V and 3 bases from J; bases unmatched to any gene: 1. CDR1 MGHRA and CDR2 YSYEKL come from the germline V gene. CDR3 residues: CASSQTSGRGYEQYF. The CDR3 bases are TGCGCCAGCAGCCAAACTAGCGGGAGGGGCTACGAGCAGTACTTC.

Details on this clone: The same CDR3 can be traced to other DNA sequences in this sample. The rearrangement links TRBV6-5 to TRBJ1-2; 9 nucleotides match TRBD1. V lost 0 bases and J lost 7; bases outside the gene matches: 6. This CDR3 is built from 15 residues. In germline, CDR1 is MNHEY, CDR2 SVGAGI. CDR3 nucleotide sequence: TGTGCCAGCAGTTACTCGGGACAGGGAACGGGTGGCTACACCTTC. It is translated as CASSYSGQGTGGYTF.

The chain joins TRBV5-6 to TRBJ2-7; 7 bases match TRBD1. Trimming took 5 bases from V and 3 from J; bases not matched to a gene: 5. Germline loops: CDR1 SGHDT, CDR2 YYEEEE. The CDR3 length is 13 residues. The DNA for the CDR3 is TGTGCCAGCAGTCCGGGACAGCACTACGAGCAGTACTTC. It is translated as CASSPGQHYEQYF.

The chain has TRBV19 and TRBJ2-2; 10 bases map to TRBD2. Trimming at V came to 4 bases and at J to 5 bases, leaving 1 base not matched to a gene. CDR1 LNHDA and CDR2 SQIVND come from the germline V gene (reference sequence). The CDR3 totals 14 residues. The CDR3 is CASSTLAGTGELFF. The CDR3 nucleotides are TGTGCCAGTAGTACACTAGCGGGAACCGGGGAGCTGTTTTTT.

The J gene is TRBJ1-1, the V gene TRBV7-2; D is unresolved. CDR3 length: 16 amino acids. From germline, CDR1 is SGHTA and CDR2 FQGNSA. Trimming removed 7 bases at V and 4 bases at J, with 22 bases between. CDR3 bases: TGTGCCAGCAACAACCAAAGGTTTGACTCGGCCACTGAAGCTTTCTTT. It specifies CASNNQRFDSATEAFF. The full variable domain, its missing parts supplied by reference TRBV7-2 and TRBJ1-1, is GAGVSQSPSNKVTEKGKDVELRCDPISGHTALYWYRQSLGQGLEFLIYFQGNSAPDKSGLPSDRFSAERTGGSVSTLTIQRTQQEDSAVYLCASNNQRFDSATEAFFGQGTRLTVV.

The gene calls are TRBV6-5 and TRBJ2-3, with 11 bases aligning to TRBD2. Germline CDR1 is MNHEY and CDR2 is SVGAGI. This CDR3 has 16 amino acids. V lost 2 bases, J lost 1 base, and 2 bases stayed unmatched. The CDR3 DNA reads TGTGCCAGCAGTTACCTAGCGGGAGGTGGCACAGATACGCAGTATTTT. It yields the protein CASSYLAGGGTDTQYF.

This chain links TRBV15 with TRBJ2-5; TRBD2 matches 7 bases. J was trimmed by 4 bases and V by 7 bases; bases with no gene match: 12. The CDR3 is made up of 15 amino acids. CDR1 is LNHNV and CDR2 is YYDKDF in the germline V gene (reference sequence). CDR3 bases: TGTGCCACCACCTCCGGTATGGGGGAGGGAGAGACCCAGTACTTC. Translating it yields CATTSGMGEGETQYF.

The chain is built from TRBV6-1 and TRBJ1-2; 7 nucleotides line up with TRBD1. With 0 bases clipped from V and 7 bases from J, the junction kept 5 bases outside the gene matches. The CDR3 is 14 amino acids. The germline V gene has CDR1 MNHNS and CDR2 SASEGT. This CDR3 reads CASSEAGGGFGYTF. The DNA of the CDR3 is TGTGCCAGCAGTGAAGCGGGAGGGGGCTTTGGCTACACCTTC.

This chain links TRBV27 with TRBJ2-7; D is undetermined. Trimming cost V 6 bases and J 0 bases, with 18 bases left between them. Germline CDR1 reads MNHEY; CDR2 reads SMNVEV (reference sequence). This CDR3 region has 16 residues. The CDR3 DNA is TGTGCCAGCAGATTAGGGCCCCATGATCCCTCCTACGAGCAGTACTTC. It yields the protein CASRLGPHDPSYEQYF.

Only one count was recorded for this clone. The gene calls are TRBV5-4 and TRBJ2-2; 9 bases are shared with TRBD1. Trimming removed 3 bases from V and 3 bases from J; junction bases left unmatched: 6. The CDR3 runs to 16 residues. Germline-derived CDR1 and CDR2 are SGHNT and YYREEE (reference sequence). CDR3 bases: TGTGCCAGCAGCTCGAGCCGGGACAGGGACACCGGGGAGCTGTTTTTT. Protein product: CASSSSRDRDTGELFF.

The V and J genes are TRBV2 and TRBJ1-1; D is unclear. V lost 4 bases, J lost 0 bases, and 6 bases lay in between. CDR1 and CDR2 (germline): SNHLY, FYNNEI. The CDR3 totals 13 residues. The CDR3 is CASSGVVNTEAFF. The CDR3 DNA reads as TGTGCCAGCAGTGGAGTGGTGAACACTGAAGCTTTCTTT.

The J gene is TRBJ2-7, the V gene TRBV6-1, with TRBD1 as a possible D gene (5 bases). Germline assignment: CDR1 MNHNS and CDR2 SASEGT. V dropped 5 bases and J dropped 2 bases, with 13 bases sitting between them. The CDR3 runs to 14 residues. The CDR3 nucleotides read TGTGCCAGCAGTCCTCTGACAGTTACCTACGAGCAGTACTTC. Its protein is CASSPLTVTYEQYF.

This rearrangement joins TRBV9 to TRBJ2-2, with 8 bases identical to TRBD2. V lost 6 bases to trimming and J lost 5 bases; unmatched junction nucleotides: 9. Germline CDR1 and CDR2: SGDLS and YYNGEE. CDR3 length: 15 amino acids. Here the CDR3 DNA reads TGTGCCAGCAAGGGAAGACTAGCGAGGACCGGGGAGCTGTTTTTT. As protein: CASKGRLARTGELFF.

The rearrangement joins TRBV9 to TRBJ2-1; D gene unclear. Germline CDR1 reads SGDLS; CDR2 reads YYNGEE. The CDR3 has 14 amino acids. Trimming removed 0 bases at V and 8 bases at J, with 12 bases between. For the CDR3, the DNA is TGTGCCAGCAGCGTAGGAGACTTTGGGGATGAGCAGTTCTTC. It yields the protein CASSVGDFGDEQFF.